Only a few counts were recorded for the clone carrying this T cell receptor (beta chain). TCRdb keeps only in-frame clones here, not all; method: immunoSEQ multiplex PCR. The top ten hold 0.0094% of the sample, which has over 650,000 clones, around 87% seen once. These data come from a study of shared T cell receptors in the human thymus. The germline gives CDR1 SGHDT, CDR2 YYEEEE. V lost 3 bases, J lost 8 bases, and 11 bases stayed unmatched. The CDR3 runs 16 residues. The data were also submitted as part of a second study, on human thymus T cells. From that paper: Resections removed during corrective heart surgery provided the thymus tissue used. There appeared to be biased usage of V and J genes in thymic and blood repertoires.

This chain joins TRBV5-6 and TRBJ2-1, with 10 bases lining up with TRBD2. The sequencing input was thymocytes. The clonotype originates from a boy under three years old with a congenital heart defect. The CDR3: CASSSDHSSGRYEQFF. CDR3 sequence (DNA): TGTGCCAGCAGCTCGGACCATTCTAGCGGGAGATATGAGCAGTTCTTC.